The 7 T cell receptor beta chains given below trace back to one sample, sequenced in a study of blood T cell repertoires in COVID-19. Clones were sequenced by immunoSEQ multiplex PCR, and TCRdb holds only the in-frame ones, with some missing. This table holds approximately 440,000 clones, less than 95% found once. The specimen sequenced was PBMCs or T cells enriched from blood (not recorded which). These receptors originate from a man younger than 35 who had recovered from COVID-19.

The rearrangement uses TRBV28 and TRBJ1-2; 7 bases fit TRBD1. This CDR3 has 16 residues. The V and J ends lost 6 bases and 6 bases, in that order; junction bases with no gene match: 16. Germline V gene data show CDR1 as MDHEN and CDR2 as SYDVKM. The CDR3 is CASRPPPRQGMDGYTF. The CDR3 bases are TGTGCCAGCAGACCCCCGCCCCGACAGGGTATGGATGGCTACACCTTC.

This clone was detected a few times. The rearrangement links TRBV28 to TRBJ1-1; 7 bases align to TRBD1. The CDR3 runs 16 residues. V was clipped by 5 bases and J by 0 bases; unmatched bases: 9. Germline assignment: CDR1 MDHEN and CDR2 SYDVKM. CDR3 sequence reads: CASSPPTGVMNTEAFF. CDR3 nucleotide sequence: TGTGCCAGCAGTCCCCCAACAGGGGTCATGAACACTGAAGCTTTCTTT.

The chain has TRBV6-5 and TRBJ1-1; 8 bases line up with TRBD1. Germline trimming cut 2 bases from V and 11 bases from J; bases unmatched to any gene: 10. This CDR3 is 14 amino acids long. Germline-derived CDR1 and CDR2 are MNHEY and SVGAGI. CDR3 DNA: TGTGCCAGCAGTTACGAAATTCAGGGGGCTTCGGCTTTCTTT. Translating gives CASSYEIQGASAFF.

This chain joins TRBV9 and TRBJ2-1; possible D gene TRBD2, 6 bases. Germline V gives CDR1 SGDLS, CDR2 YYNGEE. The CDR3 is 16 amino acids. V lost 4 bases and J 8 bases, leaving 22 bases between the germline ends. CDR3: CASSPHAVGGRDEQFF. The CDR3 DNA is TGTGCCAGCAGCCCCCACGCGGTGGGAGGTAGGGATGAGCAGTTCTTC.

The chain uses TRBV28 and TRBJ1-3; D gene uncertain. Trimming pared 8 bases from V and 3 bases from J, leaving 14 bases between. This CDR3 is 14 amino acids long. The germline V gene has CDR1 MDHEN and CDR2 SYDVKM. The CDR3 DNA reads TGTGCCAGCTATCCCGAGACATATGGAAACACCATATATTTT. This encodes CASYPETYGNTIYF.

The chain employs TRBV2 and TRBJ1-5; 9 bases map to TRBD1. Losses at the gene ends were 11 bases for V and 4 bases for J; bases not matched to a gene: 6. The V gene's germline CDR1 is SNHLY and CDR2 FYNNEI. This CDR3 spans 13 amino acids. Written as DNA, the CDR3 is TGTGCCGGAGGGACAGGGATAAATCAGCCCCAGCATTTT. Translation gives CAGGTGINQPQHF.

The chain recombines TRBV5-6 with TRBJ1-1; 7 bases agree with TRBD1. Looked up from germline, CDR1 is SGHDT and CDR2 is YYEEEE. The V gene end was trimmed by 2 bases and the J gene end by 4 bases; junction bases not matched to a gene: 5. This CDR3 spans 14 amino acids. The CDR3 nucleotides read TGTGCCAGCAGCTTTCGGACAGGAGGCACTGAAGCTTTCTTT. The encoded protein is CASSFRTGGTEAFF.